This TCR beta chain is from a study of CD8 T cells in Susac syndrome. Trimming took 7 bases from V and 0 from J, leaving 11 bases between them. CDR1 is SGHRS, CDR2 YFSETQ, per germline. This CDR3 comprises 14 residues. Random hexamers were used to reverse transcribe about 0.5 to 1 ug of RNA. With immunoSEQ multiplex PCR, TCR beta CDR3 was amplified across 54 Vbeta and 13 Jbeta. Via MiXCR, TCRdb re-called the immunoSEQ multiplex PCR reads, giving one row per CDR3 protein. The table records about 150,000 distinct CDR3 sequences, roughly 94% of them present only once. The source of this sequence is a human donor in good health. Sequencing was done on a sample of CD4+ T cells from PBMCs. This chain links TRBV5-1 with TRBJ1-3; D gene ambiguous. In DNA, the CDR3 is TGCGCCAGCGCGGACGGGTACTCTGGAAACACCATATATTTT. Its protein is CASADGYSGNTIYF.